Here is one T cell receptor beta chain with its context. Its antigen is as yet unknown. The data were taken from a study of CD8+ T cells in alopecia areata. The sequencing template was cDNA reverse transcribed from extracted RNA. Sequenced by immunoSEQ multiplex PCR; TCRdb stores in-frame clones only, minus some. The repertoire has 190,000 or so clones, around 50% of them found once; the top ten carry around 12%. Study-wide findings and caveats: For patients receiving tofacitinib, scalp clonality and expanded CD8+ clones among the top 100 significantly decreased. One nonresponder leaves baseline CD8+ expansion's link to response uncertain.

The trim removed 5 bases at V and 8 bases at J, leaving 4 bases unmatched. Germline-derived CDR1 and CDR2 are DFQATT and SNEGSKA (reference sequence). This CDR3 spans 11 amino acids. The treatment was: oral pan-JAK inhibitor, 5-10 mg twice daily. The source of this sequence is a human donor with alopecia areata. This chain joins TRBV20-1 and TRBJ1-2; 8 nucleotides line up with TRBD1. Sequenced material: CD8+ T cells sorted from blood, taken at week 24, from a patient treated with tofacitinib. In nucleotides, the CDR3 is TGCAGTGCTCGGACAGGGCAAGGCTACACCTTC. Protein: CSARTGQGYTF.